Presented here are 27 T cell receptor beta chains from one specimen sequenced in a study of blood T cell repertoires in COVID-19 (TCRdb year 2020). Library prep was done by the immunoSEQ multiplex PCR assay. TCRdb provides this immuneACCESS table in a form limited to in-frame rearrangements. Some clones are lacking; in checked studies, under half of them reflect an unresolved V gene, and why the rest are absent is not known. The table for this sample lists 15,000 to 20,000 clones; around 88% of them were counted only once. 2.7% of the sample comes from the top ten. The sequencing sample was made of peripheral blood. Receptors were obtained from a human donor in a cohort sampled during active COVID-19.

About this clone: Other nucleotide sequences from this sample produce the same CDR3. V and J are TRBV5-1 and TRBJ2-7; TRBD1 matches at 8 bases. In germline, CDR1 is SGHRS, CDR2 YFSETQ. The CDR3 is made up of 14 amino acids. The ends lost 5 bases at V and 2 bases at J; junction bases unmatched: 6. This CDR3 is CASSKGQAPYEQYF. The DNA of the CDR3 is TGCGCCAGCAGTAAGGGACAGGCCCCCTACGAGCAGTACTTC. The variable domain in full, completed from reference TRBV5-1 and TRBJ2-7, reads KAGVTQTPRYLIKTRGQQVTLSCSPISGHRSVSWYQQTPGQGLQFLFEYFSETQRNKGNFPGRFSGRQFSNSRSEMNVSTLELGDSALYLCASSKGQAPYEQYFGPGTRLTVT.

This clone was observed a single time. V is TRBV6-6 and J is TRBJ2-7, with TRBD2 identical over 10 bases. V trimming: 6 bases; J trimming: 7 bases; junction bases outside the gene matches: 9. There are 14 residues in the CDR3. The V gene's germline CDR1 is MNHNY and CDR2 SVGAGI (reference sequence). The CDR3 coding sequence is TGTGCCAGCAGATACCTAGCGGGAGCCTGGGAGCAGTACTTC. Protein product: CASRYLAGAWEQYF.

The chain uses TRBV7-9 and TRBJ1-2, with TRBD1 as a possible D gene (5 bases). Germline CDR1 and CDR2: SEHNR and FQNEAQ (reference sequence). Trimming removed 5 bases from V and 4 bases from J, with 14 bases in between. This CDR3 has 14 amino acids. As DNA, the CDR3 is TGTGCCAGCAGCCCCCCGCCAGGGCCCTATGGCTACACCTTC. Translated, it gives CASSPPPGPYGYTF. Full variable domain (rest looked up from reference TRBV7-9 and TRBJ1-2): DTGVSQNPRHKITKRGQNVTFRCDPISEHNRLYWYRQTLGQGPEFLTYFQNEAQLEKSRLLSDRFSAERPKGSFSTLEIQRTEQGDSAMYLCASSPPPGPYGYTFGSGTRLTVV.

The chain combines TRBV5-5 with TRBJ1-6, with D uncertain. The germline V gene encodes CDR1 SGHKS and CDR2 YYEKEE (reference sequence). V lost 0 bases and J lost 4, with 11 bases in between. This CDR3 contains 16 residues. The CDR3 sequence: CASSLGVRLYNSPLHF. The CDR3 DNA sequence: TGTGCCAGCAGCTTGGGGGTGAGGCTATATAATTCACCCCTCCACTTT.

This clone was detected only a few times. The V gene is TRBV23-1, the J gene TRBJ1-2; D uncertain. TRBV23-1 is an open reading frame whose function is uncertain. V was clipped by 7 bases and J by 3 bases, with 12 bases between them. The CDR3 loop spans 13 amino acids. In DNA, the CDR3 is TGCGCCAGCACGGGAGGGAGGGACTATGGCTACACCTTC. Amino acids: CASTGGRDYGYTF.

This clone was seen a few times. The chain links TRBV7-9 to TRBJ1-2; TRBD1 is a possible D gene (5 bases). This CDR3 contains 17 residues. Trimming removed 5 bases from V and 1 base from J, with 20 bases in between. Per the germline V gene, CDR1 is SEHNR and CDR2 is FQNEAQ (reference sequence). Here the CDR3 DNA reads TGTGCCAGCAGCCCAAGGACAAACTTTACCCGTAACTATGGCTACACCTTC. Residues: CASSPRTNFTRNYGYTF.

The rearrangement uses TRBV6-6 and TRBJ2-3; D not certain. The germline CDR1 and CDR2 sequences are MNHNY and SVGAGI (reference sequence). V was pared by 6 bases and J by 0 bases, with 10 bases between. The CDR3 runs 14 residues. CDR3 in DNA: TGTGCCAGCAGATTAGGCGGAAGCACAGATACGCAGTATTTT. Amino acids: CASRLGGSTDTQYF.

V usage is TRBV6-1 and J usage is TRBJ1-1; D uncertain. Trimming removed 1 base at V and 1 base at J, with 28 bases between. This CDR3 comprises 21 residues. Per germline, CDR1 MNHNS and CDR2 SASEGT. DNA of the CDR3: TGTGCCAGCAGTGAAGGGTCAATCTCCGGGCGAGGGTTGTACACGAACACTGAAGCTTTCTTT. Its protein is CASSEGSISGRGLYTNTEAFF.

The chain carries TRBV12-2 and TRBJ2-1; the DNA was not used to check the table's D call, TRBD2. TRBV12-2 is a recognized pseudogene. The CDR3 runs to 15 residues. The CDR3 nucleotides are TGTGCAAGTCGCTTCGTCGGGGGAGGGCAAAATGAGCAGTTCTTC. Amino acid sequence: CASRFVGGGQNEQFF.

The chain couples TRBV7-3 to TRBJ2-1; TRBD1 matches 8 bases. V trimming: 0 bases; J trimming: 8 bases; junction bases outside the gene matches: 0. Per the germline V gene, CDR1 is SGHTA and CDR2 is FQGTGA. The CDR3 loop spans 13 amino acids. CDR3 DNA: TGTGCCAGCAGCTTAACGGACAGGGATGAGCAGTTCTTC. Translation: CASSLTDRDEQFF.

This chain joins TRBV4-1 and TRBJ1-2; D gene unclear. The CDR3 spans 16 residues. The ends were cut back, 0 bases at V and 4 bases at J, with 15 bases in the middle. Per the germline V gene, CDR1 is MGHRA and CDR2 is YSYEKL. The CDR3 loop reads CASSQEAGQRLYGYTF. The CDR3 DNA sequence: TGCGCCAGCAGCCAAGAGGCGGGTCAGAGACTCTATGGCTACACCTTC.

The CDR3 DNA follows: TGTGCCAGCGGCGGGAGGTCGGTCAATGAGCAGTTCTTC. This encodes CASGGRSVNEQFF. The V gene is TRBV7-8, the J gene TRBJ2-1, with 8 positions matching TRBD2. The CDR3 length is 13 residues. The germline V gene encodes CDR1 SGHVS and CDR2 FQNEAQ. With 8 bases clipped from V and 6 bases from J, the junction kept 6 bases outside the gene matches.

The rearrangement uses TRBV5-1 and TRBJ2-7, with 10 positions matching TRBD2. The germline V gene has CDR1 SGHRS and CDR2 YFSETQ. Trimming took 0 bases from V and 3 from J; bases not matched to a gene: 9. The CDR3 runs 17 residues. CDR3 bases: TGCGCCAGCAGCTTGGTTAGCGGGGGGTCTTTATTCTACGAGCAGTACTTC. It encodes CASSLVSGGSLFYEQYF.

The chain has TRBV7-9 and TRBJ2-3, with D possibly TRBD2 on 6 matching bases. This CDR3 region has 14 residues. Germline CDR1 is SEHNR and CDR2 is FQNEAQ (reference sequence). With 3 bases removed from V and 8 bases from J, the gap between germline ends came to 15 bases. CDR3 bases: TGTGCCAGCAGCTTTTCGACTAGTCAGGGTACGCAGTATTTT. It yields the protein CASSFSTSQGTQYF.

J is TRBJ2-1 and V is TRBV11-3, with 9 bases identical to TRBD2. Germline V lookup: CDR1 SGHNT, CDR2 YENEEA. There are 18 residues in the CDR3. V lost 0 bases to trimming and J lost 3 bases; unmatched junction nucleotides: 9. CDR3 sequence: CASSLDSGAGGNYNEQFF. DNA for the CDR3: TGTGCCAGCAGCTTAGATTCAGGTGCGGGAGGGAACTACAATGAGCAGTTCTTC.

V and J are TRBV9 and TRBJ1-1, with 7 bases identical to TRBD1. Germline V gene data show CDR1 as SGDLS and CDR2 as YYNGEE. The CDR3 loop spans 15 amino acids. The V gene end was trimmed by 4 bases and the J gene end by 0 bases; junction bases not matched to a gene: 6. The CDR3 DNA sequence: TGTGCCAGCAGCATCACCGGGACAGTGAACACTGAAGCTTTCTTT. Protein product: CASSITGTVNTEAFF. Based on the CDR3 plus reference TRBV9 and TRBJ1-1, the full variable domain is DSGVTQTPKHLITATGQRVTLRCSPRSGDLSVYWYQQSLDQGLQFLIQYYNGEERAKGNILERFSAQQFPDLHSELNLSSLELGDSALYFCASSITGTVNTEAFFGQGTRLTVV.

This clone was counted between two and nine times. The chain uses TRBV9 and TRBJ1-6, with D perhaps matching TRBD1 (6 bases). The CDR3 loop spans 17 amino acids. V lost 5 bases and J 7 bases, leaving 22 bases between the germline ends. Germline V lookup: CDR1 SGDLS, CDR2 YYNGEE. The CDR3 here is CASSRKVLGQINSPLHF. The DNA for the CDR3 is TGTGCCAGCAGTCGTAAGGTTCTGGGACAAATAAATTCACCCCTCCACTTT.

The V and J genes are TRBV5-1 and TRBJ2-2; weak D call: TRBD2 (6 bases). V lost 5 bases and J 2 bases, leaving 13 bases between the germline ends. Germline V CDR1 and CDR2: SGHRS, YFSETQ. The CDR3 totals 15 residues. The CDR3 sequence: CASSISGVNTGELFF. CDR3 nucleotide sequence: TGCGCCAGCAGTATTAGCGGAGTTAACACCGGGGAGCTGTTTTTT.

The J gene is TRBJ1-1, the V gene TRBV5-5; D is unclear. This CDR3 has 14 residues. Germline CDR1 reads SGHKS; CDR2 reads YYEKEE (reference sequence). V shed 0 bases and J shed 0 bases, with 6 bases lying between them. This chain's CDR3 is CASSLGGVNTEAFF. The CDR3 DNA sequence: TGTGCCAGCAGCTTGGGTGGAGTGAACACTGAAGCTTTCTTT.

V is TRBV6-1 and J is TRBJ1-2; 7 positions agree with TRBD1. V was clipped by 2 bases and J by 5 bases; unmatched bases: 5. From germline, CDR1 is MNHNS and CDR2 SASEGT. This CDR3 is 14 amino acids long. CDR3 amino acids: CASSERTGRYGYTF. The CDR3 DNA reads as TGTGCCAGCAGTGAAAGGACAGGAAGATATGGCTACACCTTC.

V is TRBV4-3 and J is TRBJ2-2; 14 nucleotides line up with TRBD2. This CDR3 region has 20 residues. Germline V gives CDR1 LGHNA, CDR2 YSLEER. J was trimmed by 4 bases and V by 6 bases; bases with no gene match: 16. CDR3 nucleotide sequence: TGCGCCAGCAGTCGTCTCCTGGGGACTAGCGGGAGAATGGGCACCGGGGAGCTGTTTTTT. Translating gives CASSRLLGTSGRMGTGELFF.

This clone was seen once. Here the CDR3 DNA reads TGTGCCAGCAGCGTAGGTGGGCAACGTTTATCCGGGGAGCTGTTTTTT. This encodes CASSVGGQRLSGELFF. This chain joins TRBV9 and TRBJ2-2, with D unclear. Germline loops: CDR1 SGDLS, CDR2 YYNGEE. Trimming took 0 bases from V and 6 from J, leaving 15 bases between them. The length of the CDR3 is 16 residues.

The V call is TRBV27, the J call TRBJ2-7; D is possibly TRBD1 (6 bases). Germline CDR1 MNHEY, CDR2 SMNVEV (reference sequence). Deletions cut 8 bases from V and 2 bases from J, with 16 bases between. This CDR3 region has 14 residues. The CDR3 here is CASGPRDTTYEQYF. CDR3 sequence (DNA): TGTGCCAGCGGGCCCCGGGACACTACCTACGAGCAGTACTTC.

CDR3: CATSDSGLDTQYF. CDR3 sequence (DNA): TGTGCCACCAGTGATTCTGGACTAGATACGCAGTATTTT. V is TRBV24-1 and J is TRBJ2-3, with D tentatively TRBD2 (5 bases). The CDR3 runs 13 residues. The V and J ends lost 2 bases and 5 bases respectively, with 7 bases between them. Germline V gene data show CDR1 as KGHDR and CDR2 as SFDVKD.

V is TRBV3-1 (or the pseudogene TRBV3-2) and J is TRBJ2-3; D ambiguous. The length of the CDR3 is 14 residues. Germline CDR1 and CDR2: LGHDT and YNNKEL (reference sequence). V was shortened by 5 bases and J by 4 bases, with 13 bases between the two germline ends. DNA of the CDR3: TGTGCCAGCAGCTCGACCATGGAGCCAGATACGCAGTATTTT. Translation: CASSSTMEPDTQYF.

The chain joins TRBV7-8 to TRBJ2-5, with 8 bases aligning to TRBD1. This CDR3 is built from 21 residues. Germline lookup yields CDR1 SGHVS and CDR2 FQNEAQ. Losses at the gene ends were 3 bases for V and 5 bases for J; bases not matched to a gene: 26. CDR3 nucleotides: TGTGCCAGCAGCTTTCCCCCCGTGACATTCGTTCAGGGGGCCGAGGGTGAGACCCAGTACTTC. Its translation is CASSFPPVTFVQGAEGETQYF.

The chain couples TRBV11-2 to TRBJ1-6, with a weak D call TRBD1 (5 bases). V was clipped by 0 bases and J by 7 bases, with 13 bases between them. Germline lookup yields CDR1 SGHAT and CDR2 FQNNGV. The length of the CDR3 is 16 residues. The CDR3 loop is CASSLEARDRNSPLHF. CDR3 bases: TGTGCCAGCAGCTTAGAGGCCAGGGATCGAAATTCACCCCTCCACTTT.